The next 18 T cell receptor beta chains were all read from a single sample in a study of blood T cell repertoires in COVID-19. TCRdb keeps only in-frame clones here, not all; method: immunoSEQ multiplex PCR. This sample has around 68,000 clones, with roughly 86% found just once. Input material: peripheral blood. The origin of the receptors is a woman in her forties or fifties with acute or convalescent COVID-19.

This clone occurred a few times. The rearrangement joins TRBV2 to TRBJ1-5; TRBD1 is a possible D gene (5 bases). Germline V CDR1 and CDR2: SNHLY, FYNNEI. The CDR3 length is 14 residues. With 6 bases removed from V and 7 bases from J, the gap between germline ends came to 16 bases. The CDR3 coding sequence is TGTGCCAGCAGCCAGGGAGGGCCGGGCCAGCCCCAGCATTTT. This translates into CASSQGGPGQPQHF.

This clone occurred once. The CDR3 DNA reads TGTGCCAGCAGTGAAGTAGGGAGGGTCAATCAGCCCCAGCATTTT. It encodes CASSEVGRVNQPQHF. The chain recombines TRBV6-1 with TRBJ1-5; D remains unclear. The CDR3 is 15 residues long. Germline V gives CDR1 MNHNS, CDR2 SASEGT. V lost 1 base, J lost 3 bases, and 10 bases lay in between.

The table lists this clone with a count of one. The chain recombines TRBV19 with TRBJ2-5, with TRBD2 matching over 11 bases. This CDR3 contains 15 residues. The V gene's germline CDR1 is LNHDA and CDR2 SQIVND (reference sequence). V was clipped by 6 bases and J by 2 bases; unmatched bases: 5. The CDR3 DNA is TGTGCCAGTAGCGAAGGGACTAGCGGACAAGAGACCCAGTACTTC. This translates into CASSEGTSGQETQYF.

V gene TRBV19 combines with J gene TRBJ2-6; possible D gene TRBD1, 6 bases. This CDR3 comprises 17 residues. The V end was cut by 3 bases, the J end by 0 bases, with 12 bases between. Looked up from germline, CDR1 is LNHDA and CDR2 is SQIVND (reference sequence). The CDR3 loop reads CASSISGVLSGANVLTF. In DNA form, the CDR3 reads TGTGCCAGTAGTATTTCAGGGGTCCTCTCTGGGGCCAACGTCCTGACTTTC.

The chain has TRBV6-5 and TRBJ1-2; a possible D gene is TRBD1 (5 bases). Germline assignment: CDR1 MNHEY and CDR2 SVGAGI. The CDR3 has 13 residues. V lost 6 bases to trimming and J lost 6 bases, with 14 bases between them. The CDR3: CASSLGGGDGYTF. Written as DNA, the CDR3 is TGTGCCAGCAGCCTAGGTGGAGGGGATGGCTACACCTTC.

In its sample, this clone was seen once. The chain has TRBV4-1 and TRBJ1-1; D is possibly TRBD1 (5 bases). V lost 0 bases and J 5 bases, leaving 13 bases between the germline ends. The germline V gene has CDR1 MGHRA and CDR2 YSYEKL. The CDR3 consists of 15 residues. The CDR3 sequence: CASSQDIWGGTEAFF. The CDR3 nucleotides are TGCGCCAGCAGCCAAGATATCTGGGGGGGAACTGAAGCTTTCTTT.

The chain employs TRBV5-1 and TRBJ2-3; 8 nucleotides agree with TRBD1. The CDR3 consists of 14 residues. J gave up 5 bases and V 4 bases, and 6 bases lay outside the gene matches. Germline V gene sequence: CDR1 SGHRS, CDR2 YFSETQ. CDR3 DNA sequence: TGCGCCAGCAGCCCGGACAGGGAAGTAGATACGCAGTATTTT. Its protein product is CASSPDREVDTQYF.

The CDR3 region is CASSIGWGSGQLFF. CDR3 bases: TGTGCCAGTAGTATAGGTTGGGGCTCTGGGCAGCTGTTTTTT. This rearrangement joins TRBV19 to TRBJ2-2, with D maybe TRBD1 (5 bases). Between the trimmed V and J ends, which lost 1 base and 12 bases, there was a span of 15 bases. Per the germline V gene, CDR1 is LNHDA and CDR2 is SQIVND (reference sequence). This CDR3 is built from 14 residues. Filled out from reference TRBV19 and TRBJ2-2, the complete variable domain reads DGGITQSPKYLFRKEGQNVTLSCEQNLNHDAMYWYRQDPGQGLRLIYYSQIVNDFQKGDIAEGYSVSREKKESFPLTVTSAQKNPTAFYLCASSIGWGSGQLFFGEGSRLTVL.

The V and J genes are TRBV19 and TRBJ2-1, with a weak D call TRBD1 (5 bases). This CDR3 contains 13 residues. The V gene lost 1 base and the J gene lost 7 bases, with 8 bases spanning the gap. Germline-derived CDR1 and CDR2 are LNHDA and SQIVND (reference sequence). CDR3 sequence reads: CASSIGGANEQFF. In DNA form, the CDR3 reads TGTGCCAGTAGTATAGGTGGGGCAAATGAGCAGTTCTTC.

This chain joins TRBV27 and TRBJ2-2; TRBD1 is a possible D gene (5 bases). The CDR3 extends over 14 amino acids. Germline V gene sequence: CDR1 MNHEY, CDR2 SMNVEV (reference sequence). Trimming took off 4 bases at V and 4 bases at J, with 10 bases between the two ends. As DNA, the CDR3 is TGTGCCAGCAGTTCCTACAGGAGCACCGGGGAGCTGTTTTTT. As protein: CASSSYRSTGELFF.

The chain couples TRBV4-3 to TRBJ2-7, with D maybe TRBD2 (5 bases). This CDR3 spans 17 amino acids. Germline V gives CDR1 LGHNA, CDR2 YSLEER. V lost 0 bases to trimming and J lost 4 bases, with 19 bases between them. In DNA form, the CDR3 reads TGCGCCAGCAGCCAAGAGAGCCGGGGAGCTGGTCGGTACGAGCAGTACTTC. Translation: CASSQESRGAGRYEQYF.

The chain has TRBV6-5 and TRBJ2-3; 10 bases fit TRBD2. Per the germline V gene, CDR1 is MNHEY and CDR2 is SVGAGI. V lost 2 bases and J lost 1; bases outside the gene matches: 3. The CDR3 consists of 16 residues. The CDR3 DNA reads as TGTGCCAGCAGTTACGGTCTAGCGGGGGGCACAGATACGCAGTATTTT. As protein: CASSYGLAGGTDTQYF.

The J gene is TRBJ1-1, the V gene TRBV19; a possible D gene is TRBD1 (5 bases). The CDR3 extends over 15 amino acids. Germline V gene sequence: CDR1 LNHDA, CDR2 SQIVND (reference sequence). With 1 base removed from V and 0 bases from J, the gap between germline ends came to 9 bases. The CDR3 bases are TGTGCCAGTAGTATAGCTCACAGGCTGAACACTGAAGCTTTCTTT. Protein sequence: CASSIAHRLNTEAFF.

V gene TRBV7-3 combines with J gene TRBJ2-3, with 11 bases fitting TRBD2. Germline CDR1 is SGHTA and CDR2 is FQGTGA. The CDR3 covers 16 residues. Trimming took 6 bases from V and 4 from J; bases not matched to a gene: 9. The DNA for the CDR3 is TGTGCCAGCAGTTCAAATAGCGGGGGGGCCTCAGATACGCAGTATTTT. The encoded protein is CASSSNSGGASDTQYF.

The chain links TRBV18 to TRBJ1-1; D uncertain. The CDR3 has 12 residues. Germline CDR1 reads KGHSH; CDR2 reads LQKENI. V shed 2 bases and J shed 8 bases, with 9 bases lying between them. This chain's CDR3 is CASSPNVLEAFF. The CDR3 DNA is TGTGCCAGCTCACCAAATGTCCTCGAAGCTTTCTTT.

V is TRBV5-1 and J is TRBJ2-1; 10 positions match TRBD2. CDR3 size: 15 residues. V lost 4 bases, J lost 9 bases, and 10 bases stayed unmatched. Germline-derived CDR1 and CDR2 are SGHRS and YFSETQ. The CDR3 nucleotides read TGCGCCAGCAGCCGACTAGCGGGTTCCTTCGGTGAGCAGTTCTTC. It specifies CASSRLAGSFGEQFF.

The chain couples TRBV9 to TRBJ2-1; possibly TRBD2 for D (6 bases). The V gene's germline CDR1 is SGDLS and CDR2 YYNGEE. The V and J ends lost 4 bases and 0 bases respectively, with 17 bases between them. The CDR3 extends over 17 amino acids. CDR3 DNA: TGTGCCAGCAGCCCTTCTACAACTAGCCTCTCCTACAATGAGCAGTTCTTC. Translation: CASSPSTTSLSYNEQFF.

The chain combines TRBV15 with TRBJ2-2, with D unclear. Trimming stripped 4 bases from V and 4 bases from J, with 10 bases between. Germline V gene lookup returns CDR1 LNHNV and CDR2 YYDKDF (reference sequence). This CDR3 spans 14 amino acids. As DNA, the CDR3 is TGTGCCACCAGCACTTACAGTGTCACCGGGGAGCTGTTTTTT. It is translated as CATSTYSVTGELFF.